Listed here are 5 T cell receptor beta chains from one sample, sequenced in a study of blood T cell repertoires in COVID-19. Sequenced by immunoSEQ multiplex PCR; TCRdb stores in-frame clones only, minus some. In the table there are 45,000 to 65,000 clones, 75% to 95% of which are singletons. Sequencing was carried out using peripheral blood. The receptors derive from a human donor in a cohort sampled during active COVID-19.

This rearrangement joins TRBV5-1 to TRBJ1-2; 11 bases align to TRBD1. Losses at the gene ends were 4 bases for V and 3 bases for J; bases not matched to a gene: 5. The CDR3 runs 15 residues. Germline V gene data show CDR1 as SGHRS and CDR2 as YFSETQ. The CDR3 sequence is CASSLGTGGDYGYTF. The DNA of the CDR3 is TGCGCCAGCAGCCTTGGGACAGGGGGGGACTATGGCTACACCTTC.

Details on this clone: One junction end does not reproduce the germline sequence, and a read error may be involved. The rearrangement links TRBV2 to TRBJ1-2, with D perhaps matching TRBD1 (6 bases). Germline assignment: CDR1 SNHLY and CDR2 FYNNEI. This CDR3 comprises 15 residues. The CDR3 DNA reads TGTGCCAGCAGTGAAGTCGGGACACCCCCTTTGACTTTCGCCTTC. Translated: CASSEVGTPPLTFAF.

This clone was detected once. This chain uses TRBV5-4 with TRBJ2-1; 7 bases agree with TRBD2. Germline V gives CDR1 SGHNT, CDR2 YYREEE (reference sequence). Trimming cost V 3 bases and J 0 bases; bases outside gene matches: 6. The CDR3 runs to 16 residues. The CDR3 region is CASSSKRGSSYNEQFF. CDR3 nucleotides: TGTGCCAGCAGCTCCAAGCGGGGTAGCTCCTACAATGAGCAGTTCTTC.

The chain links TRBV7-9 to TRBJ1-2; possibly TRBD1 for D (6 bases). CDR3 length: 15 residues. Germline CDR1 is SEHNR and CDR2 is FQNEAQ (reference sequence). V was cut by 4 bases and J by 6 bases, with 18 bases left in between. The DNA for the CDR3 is TGTGCCAGCAGCTCAACAGGGAAGAGTGGGCATGGCTACACCTTC. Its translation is CASSSTGKSGHGYTF.

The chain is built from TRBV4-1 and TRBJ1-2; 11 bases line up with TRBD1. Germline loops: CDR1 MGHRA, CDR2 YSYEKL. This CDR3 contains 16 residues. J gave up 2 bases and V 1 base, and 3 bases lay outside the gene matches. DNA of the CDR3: TGCGCCAGCAGCCAAGCTGGACAGGGGGCAAACTATGGCTACACCTTC. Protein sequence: CASSQAGQGANYGYTF.